This T cell receptor (beta chain) came from a study of T cells in Graves' hyperthyroidism and ophthalmopathy. Study at large: Before any treatment, at initial diagnosis, peripheral blood was collected.

Germline CDR1 and CDR2: LNHDA and SQIVND (reference sequence). The CDR3 has 13 residues. V lost 6 bases, J lost 6 bases, and 13 bases lay in between. General observations from the study: Researchers found most expanded thyroid clonotypes above 0.001 in blood as well.

With regard to this clonotype: The antigen is undetermined.

There were TCR beta CDR3 regions amplified from RNA transcripts. Using the HTBI primer set, a first-round RT-PCR was run on the TCR CDR3. TCRdb re-called the multiplex PCR reads with MiXCR, one entry per CDR3 protein. The sample has around 570,000 distinct CDR3 sequences, roughly 21% seen once. Each person with ophthalmopathy scored at least 3 on the Clinical Activity Score, reached NOSPECS grade 4 or higher, and had been ill under 3 months. Diagnostic decisions used clinical symptoms, serum thyroxine and TRAb, thyroid ultrasound and orbital computed tomography. The sequence derives from a man aged 40-50 years with Graves' ophthalmopathy. The chain combines TRBV19 with TRBJ2-3; D uncertain. Material: blood. The CDR3 DNA reads TGTGCCAGTAGCTTTCGTTTGGCCGATACGCAGTATTTT. As protein: CASSFRLADTQYF.